These T cell receptor beta chains were read from a single sample in a study of PD-1 blockade in classical Hodgkin lymphoma. Generated by immunoSEQ multiplex PCR, the TCRdb table keeps only in-frame clones and is missing some. Of around 26,000 clones listed, almost 85% are singletons. Here the sequenced sample was peripheral blood mononuclear cells (PBMCs), taken before the second cycle of nivolumab. Receptors originate from a human donor with classical Hodgkin lymphoma. CDR3s include the opening cysteine and the closing phenylalanine or tryptophan. The order of the fields is V gene, D gene, J gene, clone size, CDR3 length, CDR3 protein, CDR3 DNA. A D gene is named only where the DNA matches it firmly. Only some rows state a clone size, as once, few, many or a class for expanded clones.

>TRBV4-2|-|TRBJ1-3|few|15
CASSQGPGSGNTIYF
TGTGCCAGCAGCCAAGGGCCGGGCTCTGGAAACACCATATATTTT
>TRBV7-2|-|TRBJ1-5|-|12
CASSPPAQPQHF
TGTGCCAGCAGCCCCCCGGCGCAGCCCCAGCATTTT
>TRBV27|TRBD2|TRBJ2-2|-|15
CASSLGLANTGELFF
TGTGCCAGCAGTTTAGGACTAGCAAACACCGGGGAGCTGTTTTTT
>TRBV6-6|-|TRBJ1-2|-|16
CASSYSSQVLNYGYTF
TGTGCCAGCAGTTACTCTAGCCAGGTTCTTAACTATGGCTACACCTTC
>TRBV4-2|TRBD2|TRBJ2-3|-|16
CASSPYSGGATDTQYF
TGTGCCAGCAGCCCGTATAGCGGGGGGGCGACAGATACGCAGTATTTT
>TRBV30|-|TRBJ2-5|-|14
CAWSVGGSQETQYF
TGTGCCTGGAGTGTAGGGGGTTCCCAAGAGACCCAGTACTTC
>TRBV11-2|TRBD1|TRBJ2-5|-|13
CASSSDRAETQYF
TGTGCCAGCAGCTCTGACAGGGCAGAGACCCAGTACTTC
>TRBV28|TRBD1|TRBJ2-1|-|13
CASSSGQGNEQFF
TGTGCCAGCAGTTCGGGACAGGGCAATGAGCAGTTCTTC
>TRBV4-3|TRBD2|TRBJ2-3|-|16
CASSGMAGGVTDTQYF
TGCGCCAGCAGCGGTATGGCGGGGGGCGTCACAGATACGCAGTATTTT
>TRBV11-3|TRBD1|TRBJ2-7|-|15
CASSKWTGEGYEQYF
TGTGCCAGCAGCAAGTGGACAGGGGAAGGGTACGAGCAGTACTTC
>TRBV6-4|TRBD1|TRBJ1-2|-|14
CASSPGQGGYGYTF
TGTGCCAGCAGTCCCGGACAGGGGGGCTATGGCTACACCTTC
>TRBV14|-|TRBJ2-3|-|15
CASRQRGSGTDTQYF
TGTGCCAGCCGACAGAGGGGGAGTGGTACAGATACGCAGTATTTT
>TRBV5-3|-|TRBJ1-4|few|12
CARSLWVGKLFF
TGTGCCAGAAGCTTGTGGGTCGGAAAACTGTTTTTT
>TRBV6-5|-|TRBJ1-3|-|15
CASSYSGSSGNTIYF
TGTGCCAGCAGTTACTCCGGCAGCTCTGGAAACACCATATATTTT
>TRBV7-2|TRBD1|TRBJ1-1|-|16
CASSLGVNRGNTEAFF
TGTGCCAGCAGCTTAGGGGTTAACAGGGGGAACACTGAAGCTTTCTTT
>TRBV4-1|TRBD1|TRBJ2-7|-|14
CASSPRTGSYEQYF
TGCGCCAGCAGCCCTCGGACAGGTTCCTACGAGCAGTACTTC
>TRBV29-1|TRBD1|TRBJ2-7|-|13
CSAMDRGRYEQYF
TGCAGCGCGATGGACAGGGGGCGGTACGAGCAGTACTTC
>TRBV19|-|TRBJ2-7|-|13
CASSMGTSYEQYF
TGTGCCAGTAGTATGGGGACAAGCTACGAGCAGTACTTC
>TRBV19|TRBD1|TRBJ1-2|-|15
CASSIGTGTDYGYTF
TGTGCCAGTAGTATAGGGACAGGGACGGACTATGGCTACACCTTC
>TRBV7-8|TRBD1|TRBJ1-5|-|16
CASSSLSGTDNQPQHF
TGTGCCAGCAGCTCCCTTTCCGGGACAGATAATCAGCCCCAGCATTTT
>TRBV28|-|TRBJ1-6|-|16
CASSSGTSSYNSPLHF
TGTGCCAGCAGTTCAGGTACAAGCTCCTATAATTCACCCCTCCACTTT
>TRBV30|TRBD1|TRBJ1-2|-|13
CAWSVGTGVFYTF
TGTGCCTGGAGTGTCGGGACAGGGGTCTTCTACACCTTC
>TRBV14|-|TRBJ1-1|-|20
CASSHYTGTPNWGMNTEAFF
TGTGCCAGCAGCCACTATACCGGGACACCAAACTGGGGTATGAACACTGAAGCTTTCTTT
>TRBV6-1|-|TRBJ1-1|few|14
CASSDSTSSDEAFF
TGTGCCAGCAGCGACAGCACTTCCAGTGATGAAGCTTTCTTT
>TRBV7-6|TRBD1|TRBJ1-6|medium-sized|14
CASSWGQGGSPLHF
TGTGCCAGCAGCTGGGGACAGGGAGGTTCACCCCTCCACTTT
>TRBV19|-|TRBJ2-2|medium-sized|16
CASSIYYDYETGELFF
TGTGCCAGTAGTATTTACTACGACTACGAAACCGGGGAGCTGTTTTTT
>TRBV7-2|-|TRBJ2-2|-|19
CASSSGPSPEPPSTGELFF
TGTGCCAGCAGCTCGGGACCCAGCCCGGAGCCCCCGAGCACCGGGGAGCTGTTTTTT
>TRBV29-1|TRBD2|TRBJ2-5|-|16
CSVAGGAGRSRETQYF
TGCAGCGTTGCGGGGGGGGCAGGGAGGTCTCGGGAGACCCAGTACTTC
>TRBV2|TRBD2|TRBJ2-3|-|15
CASVASGGATDTQYF
TGTGCCAGCGTGGCTAGCGGGGGGGCCACAGATACGCAGTATTTT